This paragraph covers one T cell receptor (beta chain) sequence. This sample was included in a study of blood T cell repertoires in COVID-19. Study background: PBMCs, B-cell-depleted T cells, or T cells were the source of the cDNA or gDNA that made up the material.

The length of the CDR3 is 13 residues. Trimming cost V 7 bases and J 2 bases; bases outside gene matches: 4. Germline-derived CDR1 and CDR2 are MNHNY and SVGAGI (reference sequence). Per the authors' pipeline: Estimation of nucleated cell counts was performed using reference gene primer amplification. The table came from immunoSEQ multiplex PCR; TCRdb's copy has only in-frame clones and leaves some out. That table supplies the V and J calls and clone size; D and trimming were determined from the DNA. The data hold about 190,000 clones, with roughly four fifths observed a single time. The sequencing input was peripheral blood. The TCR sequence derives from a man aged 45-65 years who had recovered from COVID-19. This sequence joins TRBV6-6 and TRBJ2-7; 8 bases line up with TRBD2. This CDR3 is CASTLAGPYEQYF. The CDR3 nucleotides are TGTGCCAGCACCTTAGCGGGACCCTACGAGCAGTACTTC.